Following are 8 T cell receptor beta chains from one sample sequenced in a study of blood T cell repertoires in COVID-19. The repertoire was sequenced with immunoSEQ multiplex PCR; TCRdb's copy has only in-frame clones and lacks some. This sample has some 110,000 clones, with 70% to 80% found just once. Sequenced sample: peripheral blood. These receptors all stem from a man aged 70 or older with acute or convalescent COVID-19.

V usage is TRBV4-3 and J usage is TRBJ2-5; perhaps TRBD2 as D (5 bases). The germline CDR1 and CDR2 sequences are LGHNA and YSLEER. This CDR3 comprises 14 residues. The germline V and J ends were trimmed by 1 base and 5 bases, with 11 bases remaining between them. CDR3 protein: CASSQVRGRETQYF. CDR3 DNA sequence: TGCGCCAGCAGCCAAGTTCGGGGTCGCGAGACCCAGTACTTC.

V gene TRBV24-1 combines with J gene TRBJ1-2; 8 bases are shared with TRBD1. The length of the CDR3 is 13 residues. Germline V gene lookup returns CDR1 KGHDR and CDR2 SFDVKD. The V gene end was trimmed by 7 bases and the J gene end by 2 bases; junction bases not matched to a gene: 2. CDR3 nucleotide sequence: TGTGCCACCAGGGGGACAGGAAACTATGGCTACACCTTC. Translated: CATRGTGNYGYTF.

This chain uses TRBV29-1 with TRBJ1-1, with TRBD1 matching 9 bases. CDR1 SQVTM and CDR2 ANQGSEA come from the germline V gene. The V and J ends lost 7 bases and 3 bases, in that order; junction bases with no gene match: 9. The CDR3 is made up of 14 amino acids. DNA for the CDR3: TGCAGCGCTGGACCGGGACAGGGAGACACTGAAGCTTTCTTT. The encoded protein is CSAGPGQGDTEAFF.

The rearrangement joins TRBV30 to TRBJ2-7; D is unresolved. The CDR3 has 13 amino acids. Deletions cut 3 bases from V and 1 base from J, with 10 bases between. The germline gives CDR1 GTSNPN, CDR2 SVGIG (reference sequence). The CDR3 coding sequence is TGTGCCTGGAGCTCTCTTCTTTCCTACGAGCAGTACTTC. The encoded protein is CAWSSLLSYEQYF.

This chain joins TRBV21-1 and TRBJ1-4; whether TRBD1, the table's D call, matches the DNA was not checked. TRBV21-1 is marked as a pseudogene. The CDR3 is 15 residues long. The CDR3 region has the DNA TGTGCCAGCAGCCCTGACAGGGGACGGGGTGAAAAACTGTTTTTT. It codes for CASSPDRGRGEKLFF.

Worth noting for this clone: One end of the junction varies from germline; a read error may be responsible. The chain employs TRBV7-3 and TRBJ2-7, with D maybe TRBD1 (6 bases). Germline CDR1 reads SGHTA; CDR2 reads FQGTGA. This CDR3 region has 12 residues. CDR3 loop: CASSLKKETGQF. The CDR3 nucleotides read TGTGCCAGCAGCTTAAAAAAAGAAACAGGGCAATTC. Using reference TRBV7-3 and TRBJ2-7 for the parts outside the CDR3, the full variable domain is GAGVSQTPSNKVTEKGKYVELRCDPISGHTALYWYRQSLGQGPEFLIYFQGTGAADDSGLPNDRFFAVRPEGSVSTLKIQRTERGDSAVYLCASSLKKETGQFGPGTRLTVT.

The V call is TRBV5-6, the J call TRBJ2-5; 9 positions agree with TRBD2. The CDR3 loop spans 16 amino acids. Germline V lookup: CDR1 SGHDT, CDR2 YYEEEE. J lost 1 base, V lost 0 bases, and 4 bases had no gene match. The CDR3, as DNA: TGTGCCAGCAGCTTGGCGCTACTAGCGGGCCAAGAGACCCAGTACTTC. Protein sequence: CASSLALLAGQETQYF.

The chain links TRBV7-3 to TRBJ2-2; weak D call: TRBD1 (6 bases). This CDR3 region has 16 residues. V lost 1 base and J 0 bases, leaving 9 bases between the germline ends. Germline assignment: CDR1 SGHTA and CDR2 FQGTGA. The CDR3 DNA reads TGTGCCAGCAGCTTAAGGACAGTCTCGAACACCGGGGAGCTGTTTTTT. Its translation is CASSLRTVSNTGELFF.